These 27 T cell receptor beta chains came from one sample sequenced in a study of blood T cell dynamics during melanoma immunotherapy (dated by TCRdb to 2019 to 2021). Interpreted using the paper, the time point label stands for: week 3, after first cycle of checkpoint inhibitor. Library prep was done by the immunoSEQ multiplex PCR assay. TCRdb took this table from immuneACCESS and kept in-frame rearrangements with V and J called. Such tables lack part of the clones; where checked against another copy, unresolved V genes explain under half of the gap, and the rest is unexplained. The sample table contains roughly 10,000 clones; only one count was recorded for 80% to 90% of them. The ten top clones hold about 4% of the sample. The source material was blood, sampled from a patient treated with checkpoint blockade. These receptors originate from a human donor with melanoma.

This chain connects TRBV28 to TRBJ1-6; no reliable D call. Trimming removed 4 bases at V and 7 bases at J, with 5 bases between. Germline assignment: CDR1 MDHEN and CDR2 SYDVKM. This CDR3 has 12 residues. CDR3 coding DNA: TGTGCCAGCAGTTCTCTGAATTCACCCCTCCACTTT. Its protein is CASSSLNSPLHF.

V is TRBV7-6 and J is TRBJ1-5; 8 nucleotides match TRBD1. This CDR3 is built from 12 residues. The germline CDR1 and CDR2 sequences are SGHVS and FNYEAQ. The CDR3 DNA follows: TGTGACGTGACAGGGGAGGATCAGCCCCAGCATTTT. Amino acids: CDVTGEDQPQHF.

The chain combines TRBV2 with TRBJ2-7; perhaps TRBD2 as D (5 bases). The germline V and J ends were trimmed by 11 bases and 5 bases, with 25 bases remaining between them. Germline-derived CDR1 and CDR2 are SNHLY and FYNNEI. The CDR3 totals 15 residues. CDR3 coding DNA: TGTGCCGGCTCAGAGCAGAGAACTGAGCGGCACGAGCAGTACTTC. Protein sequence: CAGSEQRTERHEQYF.

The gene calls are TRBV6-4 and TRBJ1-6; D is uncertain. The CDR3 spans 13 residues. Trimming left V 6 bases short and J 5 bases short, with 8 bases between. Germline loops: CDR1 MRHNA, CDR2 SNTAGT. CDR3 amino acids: CASSSDHNSPLHF. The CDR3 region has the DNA TGTGCCAGCAGCTCGGACCATAATTCACCCCTCCACTTT.

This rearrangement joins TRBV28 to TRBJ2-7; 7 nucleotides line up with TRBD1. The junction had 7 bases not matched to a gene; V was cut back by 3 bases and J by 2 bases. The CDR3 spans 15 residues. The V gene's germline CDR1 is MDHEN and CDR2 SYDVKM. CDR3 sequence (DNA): TGTGCCAGCAGTTTGAATACAGGGGTCGCCTACGAGCAGTACTTC. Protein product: CASSLNTGVAYEQYF. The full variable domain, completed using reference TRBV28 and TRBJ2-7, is DVKVTQSSRYLVKRTGEKVFLECVQDMDHENMFWYRQDPGLGLRLIYFSYDVKMKEKGDIPEGYSVSREKKERFSLILESASTNQTSMYLCASSLNTGVAYEQYFGPGTRLTVT.

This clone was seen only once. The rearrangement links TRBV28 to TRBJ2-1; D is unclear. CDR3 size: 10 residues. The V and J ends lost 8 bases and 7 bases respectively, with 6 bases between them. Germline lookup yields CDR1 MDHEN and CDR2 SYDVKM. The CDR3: CASEHNEQFF. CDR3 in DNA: TGTGCCAGCGAGCATAATGAGCAGTTCTTC.

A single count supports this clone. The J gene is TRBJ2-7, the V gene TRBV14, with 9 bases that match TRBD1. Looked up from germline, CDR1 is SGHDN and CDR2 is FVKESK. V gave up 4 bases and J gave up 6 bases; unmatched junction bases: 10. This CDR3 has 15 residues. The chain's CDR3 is CASSPRTGVAVEQYF. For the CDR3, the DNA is TGTGCCAGCAGCCCCCGGACAGGGGTTGCGGTCGAGCAGTACTTC.

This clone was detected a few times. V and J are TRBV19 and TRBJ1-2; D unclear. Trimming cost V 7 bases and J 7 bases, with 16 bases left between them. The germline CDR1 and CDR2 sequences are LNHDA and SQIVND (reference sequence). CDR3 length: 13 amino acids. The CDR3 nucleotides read TGTGCCAGTACCCCAGTGGAGCGTGGTGGCTACACCTTC. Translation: CASTPVERGGYTF.

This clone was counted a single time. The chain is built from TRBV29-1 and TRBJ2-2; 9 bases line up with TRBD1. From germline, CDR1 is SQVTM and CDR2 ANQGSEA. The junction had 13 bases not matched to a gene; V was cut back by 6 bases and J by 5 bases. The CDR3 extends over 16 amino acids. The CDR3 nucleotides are TGCAGCGTCCGTCCCGGGACAGGGATTGGGACCGGGGAGCTGTTTTTT. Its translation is CSVRPGTGIGTGELFF.

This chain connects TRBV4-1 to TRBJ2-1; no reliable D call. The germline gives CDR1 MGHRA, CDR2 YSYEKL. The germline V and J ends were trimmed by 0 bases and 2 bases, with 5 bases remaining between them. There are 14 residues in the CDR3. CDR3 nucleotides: TGCGCCAGCAGCCAAGATGGAACCTACAATGAGCAGTTCTTC. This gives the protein CASSQDGTYNEQFF.

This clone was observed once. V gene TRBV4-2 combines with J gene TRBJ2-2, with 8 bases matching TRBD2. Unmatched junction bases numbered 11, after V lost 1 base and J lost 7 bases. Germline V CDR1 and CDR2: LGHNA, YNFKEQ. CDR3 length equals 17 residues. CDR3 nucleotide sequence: TGTGCCAGCAGCCAAGTATCTAGCGGGTCCAGGAACGGGGAGCTGTTTTTT. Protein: CASSQVSSGSRNGELFF.

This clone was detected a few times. CDR3 sequence: CASSQAYRRGQETQYF. The CDR3 DNA sequence: TGCGCCAGCAGCCAAGCTTATCGCAGGGGGCAGGAGACCCAGTACTTC. The V and J genes are TRBV4-3 and TRBJ2-5; 8 positions match TRBD1. Per the germline V gene, CDR1 is LGHNA and CDR2 is YSLEER. J was trimmed by 5 bases and V by 1 base; bases with no gene match: 9. The CDR3 contains 16 residues.

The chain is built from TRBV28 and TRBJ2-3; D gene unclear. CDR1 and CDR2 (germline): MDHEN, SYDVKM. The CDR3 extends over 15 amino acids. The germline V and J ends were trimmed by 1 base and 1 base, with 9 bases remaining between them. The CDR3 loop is CASSLSPTRTDTQYF. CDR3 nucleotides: TGTGCCAGCAGTTTATCCCCAACACGCACAGATACGCAGTATTTT.

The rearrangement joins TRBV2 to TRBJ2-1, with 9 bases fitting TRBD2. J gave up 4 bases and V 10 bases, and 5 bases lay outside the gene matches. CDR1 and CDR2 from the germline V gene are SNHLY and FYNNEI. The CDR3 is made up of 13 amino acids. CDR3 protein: CATGLASYNEQFF. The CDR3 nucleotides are TGTGCCACCGGACTAGCGAGTTACAATGAGCAGTTCTTC.

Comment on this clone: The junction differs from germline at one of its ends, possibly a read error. CDR3 sequence: CVSSESGRQGDEQFF. Here the CDR3 DNA reads TGCGTCAGCAGTGAGTCGGGTCGCCAAGGGGATGAGCAGTTCTTC. V and J are TRBV10-2 and TRBJ2-1, with D possibly being TRBD1 (5 bases). Germline CDR1 and CDR2: WSHSY and SAAADI. This CDR3 is built from 15 residues.

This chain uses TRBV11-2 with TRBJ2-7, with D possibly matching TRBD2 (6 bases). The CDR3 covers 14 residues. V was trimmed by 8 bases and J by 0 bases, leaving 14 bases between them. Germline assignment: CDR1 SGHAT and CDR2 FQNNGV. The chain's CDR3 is CASRRGLSSYEQYF. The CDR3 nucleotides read TGTGCCAGCCGACGGGGGTTGAGCTCCTACGAGCAGTACTTC.

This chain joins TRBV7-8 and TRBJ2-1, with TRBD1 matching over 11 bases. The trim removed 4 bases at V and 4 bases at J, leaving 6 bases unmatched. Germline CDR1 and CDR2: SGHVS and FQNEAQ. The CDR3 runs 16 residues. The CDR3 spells CASSSKRDRGYNEQFF. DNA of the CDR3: TGTGCCAGCAGCTCAAAGAGGGACAGGGGGTACAATGAGCAGTTCTTC.

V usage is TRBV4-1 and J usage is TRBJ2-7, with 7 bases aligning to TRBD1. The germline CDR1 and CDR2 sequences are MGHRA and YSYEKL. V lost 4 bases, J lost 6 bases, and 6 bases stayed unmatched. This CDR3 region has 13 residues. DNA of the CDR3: TGCGCCAGCAGCCCGGAAGGGGGCAGCGAGCAGTACTTC. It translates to CASSPEGGSEQYF.

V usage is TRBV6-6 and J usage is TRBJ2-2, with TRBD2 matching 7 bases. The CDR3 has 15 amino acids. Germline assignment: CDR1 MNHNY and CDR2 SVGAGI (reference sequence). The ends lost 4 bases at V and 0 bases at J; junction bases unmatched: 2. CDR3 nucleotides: TGTGCCAGCAGTTTTACTAGCGCGAACACCGGGGAGCTGTTTTTT. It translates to CASSFTSANTGELFF.

The CDR3 nucleotides read TGTGCCAGCTCAAGGGAAGGACAGCCCCAGCATTTT. Its protein is CASSREGQPQHF. The J gene is TRBJ1-5, the V gene TRBV18; D gene uncertain. The V and J ends lost 5 bases and 7 bases respectively, with 9 bases between them. Germline loops: CDR1 KGHSH, CDR2 LQKENI. The CDR3 extends over 12 amino acids.

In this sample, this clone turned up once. The CDR3 DNA reads as TGTGCCAGCAGCCCCGACAGCTATAATTCACCCCTCCACTTT. Protein sequence: CASSPDSYNSPLHF. The genes are TRBV7-9 and TRBJ1-6; the D gene is possibly TRBD1 (5 bases). With 5 bases removed from V and 3 bases from J, the gap between germline ends came to 8 bases. Germline assignment: CDR1 SEHNR and CDR2 FQNEAQ (reference sequence). The CDR3 length is 14 residues.

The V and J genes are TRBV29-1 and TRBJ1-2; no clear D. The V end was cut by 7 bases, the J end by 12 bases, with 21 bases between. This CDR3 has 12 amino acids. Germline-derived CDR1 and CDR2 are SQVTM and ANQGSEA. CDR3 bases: TGCAGCGCCTTTCTAGCTCCAAGCGAACACACCTTC. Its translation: CSAFLAPSEHTF.

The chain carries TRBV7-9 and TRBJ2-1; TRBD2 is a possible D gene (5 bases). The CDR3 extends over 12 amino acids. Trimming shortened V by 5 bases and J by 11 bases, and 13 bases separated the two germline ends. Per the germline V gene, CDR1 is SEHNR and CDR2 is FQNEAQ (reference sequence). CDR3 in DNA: TGTGCCAGCAGCCTTCCGGGAACTCAGCAGTTCTTC. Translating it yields CASSLPGTQQFF.

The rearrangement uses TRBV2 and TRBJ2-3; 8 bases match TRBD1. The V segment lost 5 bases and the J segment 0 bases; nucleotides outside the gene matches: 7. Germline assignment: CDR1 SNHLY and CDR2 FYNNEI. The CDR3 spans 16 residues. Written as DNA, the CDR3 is TGTGCCAGCAGTCGAACCAGGGGGCTCAGCACAGATACGCAGTATTTT. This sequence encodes CASSRTRGLSTDTQYF.

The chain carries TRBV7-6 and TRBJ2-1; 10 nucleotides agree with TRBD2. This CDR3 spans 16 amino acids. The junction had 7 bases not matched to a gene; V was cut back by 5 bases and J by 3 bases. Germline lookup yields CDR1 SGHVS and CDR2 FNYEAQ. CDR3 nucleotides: TGTGCCAGCAGCCTGGTAGGGACTAGCGACTACAATGAGCAGTTCTTC. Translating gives CASSLVGTSDYNEQFF.

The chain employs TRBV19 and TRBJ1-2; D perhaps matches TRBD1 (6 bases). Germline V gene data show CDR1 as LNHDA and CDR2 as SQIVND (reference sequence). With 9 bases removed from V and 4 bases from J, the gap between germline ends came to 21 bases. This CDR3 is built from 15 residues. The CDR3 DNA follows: TGTGCCAGCACTCCGGGGGGCCAGATAGGCTATGGCTACACCTTC. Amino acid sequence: CASTPGGQIGYGYTF.

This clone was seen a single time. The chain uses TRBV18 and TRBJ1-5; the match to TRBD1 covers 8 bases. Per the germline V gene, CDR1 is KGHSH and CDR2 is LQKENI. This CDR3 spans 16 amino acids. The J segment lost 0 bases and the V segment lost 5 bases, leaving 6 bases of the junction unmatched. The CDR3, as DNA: TGTGCCAGCTCAATGGACAGGGTTCTTAGCAATCAGCCCCAGCATTTT. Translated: CASSMDRVLSNQPQHF.